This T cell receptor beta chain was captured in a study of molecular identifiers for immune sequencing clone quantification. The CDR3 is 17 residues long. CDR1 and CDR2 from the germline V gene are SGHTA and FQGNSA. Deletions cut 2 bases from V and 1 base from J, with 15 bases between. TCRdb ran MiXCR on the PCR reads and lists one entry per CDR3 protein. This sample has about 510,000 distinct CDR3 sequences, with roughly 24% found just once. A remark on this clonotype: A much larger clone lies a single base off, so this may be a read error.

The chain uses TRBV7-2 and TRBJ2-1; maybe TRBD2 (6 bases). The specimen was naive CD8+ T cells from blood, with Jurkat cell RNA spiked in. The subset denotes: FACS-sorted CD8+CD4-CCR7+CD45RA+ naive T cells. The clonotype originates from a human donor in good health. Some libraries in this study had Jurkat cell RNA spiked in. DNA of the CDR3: TGTGCCAGCAGCTTACCCGCTAGCGTGTGGTCCTACAATGAGCAGTTCTTC. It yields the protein CASSLPASVWSYNEQFF.